One sample yielded the 15 T cell receptor beta chains listed below, sequenced in a study of blood T cell repertoires in COVID-19. Libraries were prepared by immunoSEQ multiplex PCR; TCRdb keeps only in-frame clonotypes and omits some of them. This sample carries about 130,000 clones, about 80% of them seen once, and the ten largest clones take about 10%. Source material: PBMCs or T cells enriched from blood (not recorded which). These receptors all stem from a man between 45 and 60 years old who had recovered from COVID-19.

The chain links TRBV3-1 (or the pseudogene TRBV3-2) to TRBJ2-1; TRBD2 matches 7 bases. This CDR3 is 15 amino acids long. The V gene end was trimmed by 1 base and the J gene end by 6 bases; junction bases not matched to a gene: 6. The V gene's germline CDR1 is LGHDT and CDR2 YNNKEL (reference sequence). The CDR3 spells CASSQAGGLINEQFF. The CDR3 DNA sequence: TGTGCCAGCAGCCAAGCGGGGGGACTAATCAATGAGCAGTTCTTC.

The chain carries TRBV18 and TRBJ2-7; 7 bases are shared with TRBD2. V shed 4 bases, J shed 0 bases, and the junction held 3 bases outside the gene matches. The CDR3 loop spans 14 amino acids. The V gene's germline CDR1 is KGHSH and CDR2 LQKENI. The CDR3 is CASSLREGSYEQYF. The CDR3 DNA follows: TGTGCCAGCTCACTCAGGGAGGGCTCCTACGAGCAGTACTTC. Full variable domain (rest looked up from reference TRBV18 and TRBJ2-7): NAGVMQNPRHLVRRRGQEARLRCSPMKGHSHVYWYRQLPEEGLKFMVYLQKENIIDESGMPKERFSAEFPKEGPSILRIQQVVRGDSAAYFCASSLREGSYEQYFGPGTRLTVT.

This clone was recorded once. The chain couples TRBV3-1 (or the pseudogene TRBV3-2) to TRBJ2-3; 7 bases map to TRBD2. Trimming cost V 0 bases and J 2 bases; bases outside gene matches: 5. The CDR3 runs 16 residues. From germline, CDR1 is LGHDT and CDR2 YNNKEL (reference sequence). CDR3 DNA: TGTGCCAGCAGCCAAGAAGGAGCGGGGTACACAGATACGCAGTATTTT. Residues: CASSQEGAGYTDTQYF.

The rearrangement joins TRBV11-2 to TRBJ2-2; 8 bases agree with TRBD1. This CDR3 is built from 17 residues. Per the germline V gene, CDR1 is SGHAT and CDR2 is FQNNGV. Trimming cost V 0 bases and J 3 bases; bases outside gene matches: 6. Written as DNA, the CDR3 is TGTGCCAGCAGCTTAGATCCGGACAGGGTTTACACCGGGGAGCTGTTTTTT. Protein sequence: CASSLDPDRVYTGELFF.

The chain combines TRBV30 with TRBJ2-7, with D maybe TRBD1 (7 bases). This CDR3 region has 15 residues. Trimming removed 1 base at V and 4 bases at J, with 17 bases between. CDR1 GTSNPN and CDR2 SVGIG come from the germline V gene (reference sequence). The CDR3 bases are TGTGCCTGGAGTGCCGGGGGACAGTTGGGATACGAGCAGTACTTC. Protein: CAWSAGGQLGYEQYF.

The chain links TRBV27 to TRBJ1-5; the match to TRBD1 covers 7 bases. V shed 5 bases, J shed 5 bases, and the junction held 6 bases outside the gene matches. This CDR3 contains 14 residues. Germline V gene sequence: CDR1 MNHEY, CDR2 SMNVEV (reference sequence). Here the CDR3 reads CASSAGQRYQPQHF. In DNA, the CDR3 is TGTGCCAGCAGTGCGGGACAGAGATATCAGCCCCAGCATTTT.

This chain joins TRBV6-4 and TRBJ2-6; TRBD2 aligns across 8 bases. The CDR3 has 17 amino acids. Losses at the gene ends were 4 bases for V and 1 base for J; bases not matched to a gene: 6. Germline V gene lookup returns CDR1 MRHNA and CDR2 SNTAGT. CDR3 amino acids: CASSVRGELSGANVLTF. As DNA, the CDR3 is TGTGCCAGCAGTGTGCGGGGGGAGTTGTCTGGGGCCAACGTCCTGACTTTC.

V gene TRBV19 combines with J gene TRBJ2-1; tentative D call: TRBD2 (5 bases). The CDR3 is 16 residues long. Germline lookup yields CDR1 LNHDA and CDR2 SQIVND (reference sequence). With 5 bases removed from V and 0 bases from J, the gap between germline ends came to 14 bases. The CDR3 DNA reads TGTGCCAGTAGTCTACCTCCTGGGAGCTCCTACAATGAGCAGTTCTTC. As protein: CASSLPPGSSYNEQFF.

This sequence joins TRBV9 and TRBJ1-2; D perhaps matches TRBD1 (6 bases). The V gene's germline CDR1 is SGDLS and CDR2 YYNGEE. The CDR3 extends over 14 amino acids. The V end was cut by 4 bases, the J end by 6 bases, with 16 bases between. CDR3 amino acids: CASSLNRVSDGYTF. Here the CDR3 DNA reads TGTGCCAGCAGCCTGAACAGGGTCTCGGATGGCTACACCTTC.

The V gene is TRBV25-1, the J gene TRBJ1-2; D uncertain. The V gene's germline CDR1 is MGHDK and CDR2 SYGVNS. The CDR3 runs to 11 residues. The ends were cut back, 3 bases at V and 8 bases at J, with 7 bases in the middle. The CDR3, as DNA: TGTGCCAGCAGTGAGACCGGGGGCTACACCTTC. Translation: CASSETGGYTF.

The CDR3: CASSLDSGSTEAFF. CDR3 nucleotide sequence: TGCGCCAGCAGCTTGGACAGCGGAAGCACTGAAGCTTTCTTT. J is TRBJ1-1 and V is TRBV5-1; D unresolved. Germline V gene data show CDR1 as SGHRS and CDR2 as YFSETQ. V was clipped by 0 bases and J by 4 bases, with 10 bases between them. CDR3 size: 14 residues. Filled out from reference TRBV5-1 and TRBJ1-1, the complete variable domain reads KAGVTQTPRYLIKTRGQQVTLSCSPISGHRSVSWYQQTPGQGLQFLFEYFSETQRNKGNFPGRFSGRQFSNSRSEMNVSTLELGDSALYLCASSLDSGSTEAFFGQGTRLTVV.

The rearrangement links TRBV11-2 to TRBJ1-1; 7 bases line up with TRBD1. The CDR3 loop spans 14 amino acids. Germline V gene lookup returns CDR1 SGHAT and CDR2 FQNNGV. V lost 4 bases and J lost 2; bases outside the gene matches: 4. The CDR3 is CASSSYRGNTEAFF. In DNA, the CDR3 is TGTGCCAGCAGCTCATACAGGGGAAACACTGAAGCTTTCTTT.

This chain uses TRBV11-2 with TRBJ1-6; D is perhaps TRBD1 (5 bases). This CDR3 is 15 amino acids long. The germline V and J ends were trimmed by 1 base and 9 bases, with 13 bases remaining between them. Germline V gene data show CDR1 as SGHAT and CDR2 as FQNNGV. The CDR3 loop reads CASSLAGYLGSPLHF. Here the CDR3 DNA reads TGTGCCAGCAGCTTAGCAGGGTACCTTGGTTCACCCCTCCACTTT.

This chain uses TRBV30 with TRBJ1-2, with D uncertain. This CDR3 contains 15 residues. Germline lookup yields CDR1 GTSNPN and CDR2 SVGIG (reference sequence). V lost 0 bases, J lost 2 bases, and 13 bases lay in between. The CDR3 is CAWSVRQVQNYGYTF. The CDR3 DNA sequence: TGTGCCTGGAGTGTACGACAAGTTCAAAACTATGGCTACACCTTC.

The CDR3 loop reads CASSPLPGTGESPLHF. The CDR3 DNA is TGCGCCAGCAGCCCGCTGCCCGGGACAGGGGAATCACCCCTCCACTTT. This sequence joins TRBV5-1 and TRBJ1-6; 10 bases map to TRBD1. The CDR3 is 16 residues long. V shed 4 bases, J shed 10 bases, and the junction held 11 bases outside the gene matches. CDR1 and CDR2 (germline): SGHRS, YFSETQ.